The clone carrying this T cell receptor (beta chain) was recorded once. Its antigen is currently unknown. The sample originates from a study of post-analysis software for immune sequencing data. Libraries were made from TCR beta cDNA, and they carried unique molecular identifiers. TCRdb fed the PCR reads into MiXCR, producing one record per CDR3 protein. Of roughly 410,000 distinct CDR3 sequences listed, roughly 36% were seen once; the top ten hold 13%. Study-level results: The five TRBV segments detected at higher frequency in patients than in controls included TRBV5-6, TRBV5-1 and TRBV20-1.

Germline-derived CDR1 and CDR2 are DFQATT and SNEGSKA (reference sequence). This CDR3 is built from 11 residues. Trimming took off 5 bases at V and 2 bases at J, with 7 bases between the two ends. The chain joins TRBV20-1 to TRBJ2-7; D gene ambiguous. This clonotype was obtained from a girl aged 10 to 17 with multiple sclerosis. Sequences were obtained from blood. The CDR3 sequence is CSAGRTYEQYF. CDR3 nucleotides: TGCAGTGCTGGCAGGACCTACGAGCAGTACTTC.